This T cell receptor (beta chain) was observed in a study of blood T cell repertoires in COVID-19. Study-level background: Sites across the United States, Italy and Spain contributed samples from acute and convalescent COVID-19. PBMCs, B-cell-depleted T cells, or T cells provided the cDNA or gDNA that made up the material.

Data came from immunoSEQ multiplex PCR; TCRdb stores just in-frame clones and leaves some out. The table records hundreds of thousands of clones, 83% of them present only once. This CDR3 contains 15 residues. CDR1 and CDR2 from the germline V gene are MNHEY and SVGAGI. V was clipped by 2 bases and J by 6 bases, with 14 bases between them. This clonotype originated in a woman aged 50 to 65 who had recovered from COVID-19. The specimen sequenced was peripheral blood. The chain recombines TRBV6-5 with TRBJ2-1; unclear D gene. CDR3 coding DNA: TGTGCCAGCAGTTACAGCTGGGCCCGATTCAATGAGCAGTTCTTC. It translates to CASSYSWARFNEQFF.